One and the same sample provided the 28 T cell receptor beta chains below, sequenced in a study of OX40 agonist ivuxolimab in advanced cancers. Clones were sequenced by immunoSEQ multiplex PCR, and TCRdb holds only the in-frame ones, with some missing. The sample lists 50,000 or so clones; approximately 80% were seen once. Material: CD4+ or CD8+ T cells sorted from blood, obtained in a trial of the OX40 agonist ivuxolimab. The receptors come from an adult with an advanced solid tumor such as melanoma, head and neck, liver or kidney cancer.

The rearrangement links TRBV30 to TRBJ1-1; D is unresolved. Trimming shortened V by 2 bases and J by 8 bases, and 12 bases separated the two germline ends. The CDR3 is made up of 12 amino acids. Germline CDR1 GTSNPN, CDR2 SVGIG (reference sequence). The CDR3 DNA sequence: TGTGCCTGGAGTCGGCCTTTATCCGAAGCTTTCTTT. Translation gives CAWSRPLSEAFF.

The chain joins TRBV27 to TRBJ1-1; D not certain. This CDR3 has 13 residues. Looked up from germline, CDR1 is MNHEY and CDR2 is SMNVEV (reference sequence). V was pared by 6 bases and J by 3 bases, with 11 bases between. The CDR3 nucleotides are TGTGCCAGCAGCCGCCCCTTTGACACTGAAGCTTTCTTT. Its translation: CASSRPFDTEAFF.

This clone occurred once. The chain carries TRBV21-1 and TRBJ2-7; the DNA was not used to check the table's D call, TRBD2. TRBV21-1 is a known pseudogene. This CDR3 comprises 18 residues. This CDR3 reads CASSKEGVISGPYYEQYV. In DNA, the CDR3 is TGTGCCAGCAGCAAAGAGGGGGTGATTAGCGGGCCCTACTACGAGCAGTACGTC.

This chain uses TRBV5-1 with TRBJ1-3; the D is unclear. CDR3 length: 13 residues. Germline CDR1 is SGHRS and CDR2 is YFSETQ. V lost 1 base, J lost 0 bases, and 2 bases lay in between. CDR3 region: CASSLTSGNTIYF. CDR3 DNA: TGCGCCAGCAGCTTGACCTCTGGAAACACCATATATTTT.

The chain uses TRBV6-1 and TRBJ2-5, with D possibly TRBD2 on 6 matching bases. Germline CDR1 MNHNS, CDR2 SASEGT. This CDR3 contains 17 residues. The V end was cut by 1 base, the J end by 4 bases, with 19 bases between. The CDR3, as DNA: TGTGCCAGCAGTGAAGGGCGGGGCTCCTCCTTGGGAGAGACCCAGTACTTC. Encoded protein: CASSEGRGSSLGETQYF.

This clone was picked up one time. An end of the junction differs from the germline gene, which may be a read error. The chain employs TRBV7-6 and TRBJ2-1; D possibly corresponds to TRBD2 (5 bases). This CDR3 region has 15 residues. Germline V gene sequence: CDR1 SGHVS, CDR2 FNYEAQ. Here the CDR3 reads CASSLGGPKNNKQFF. The CDR3, as DNA: TGTGCCAGCAGCTTAGGCGGGCCCAAGAACAATAAGCAGTTCTTC.

J is TRBJ1-2 and V is TRBV9; D remains ambiguous. There are 11 residues in the CDR3. V was trimmed by 4 bases and J by 0 bases, leaving 1 base between them. Germline values: CDR1 SGDLS, CDR2 YYNGEE. CDR3 in amino acids: CASSTNYGYTF. The CDR3 nucleotides are TGTGCCAGCAGCACTAACTATGGCTACACCTTC.

The rearrangement links TRBV25-1 to TRBJ1-6; D gene uncertain. The CDR3 has 13 residues. Trimming removed 0 bases from V and 10 bases from J, with 7 bases in between. Germline CDR1 reads MGHDK; CDR2 reads SYGVNS. The CDR3 spells CASSEYINSPLHF. The CDR3 coding sequence is TGTGCCAGCAGTGAATATATCAACTCACCCCTCCACTTT.

This sequence joins TRBV11-2 and TRBJ2-5; D gene ambiguous. The CDR3 loop spans 12 amino acids. Trimming removed 3 bases at V and 4 bases at J, with 6 bases between. The germline V gene encodes CDR1 SGHAT and CDR2 FQNNGV. The CDR3 spells CASSFVSETQYF. The CDR3 coding sequence is TGTGCCAGCAGCTTTGTTTCAGAGACCCAGTACTTC.

The chain links TRBV7-2 to TRBJ2-1; possible D gene TRBD1, 5 bases. CDR1 and CDR2 (germline): SGHTA, FQGNSA. V shed 5 bases and J shed 5 bases, with 10 bases lying between them. CDR3 size: 13 residues. The CDR3 reads CASSPRQNNEQFF. DNA of the CDR3: TGTGCCAGCAGCCCTCGACAGAACAATGAGCAGTTCTTC.

This chain uses TRBV19 with TRBJ2-7; D is perhaps TRBD1 (6 bases). This CDR3 has 18 residues. CDR1 and CDR2 (germline): LNHDA, SQIVND (reference sequence). Trimming pared 3 bases from V and 2 bases from J, leaving 23 bases between. DNA for the CDR3: TGTGCCAGTAGTATCTCCGGGACAAACCTCCCCGCGCCCTACGAGCAGTACTTC. Its translation is CASSISGTNLPAPYEQYF.

The genes are TRBV6-1 and TRBJ1-4; the D gene is possibly TRBD1 (5 bases). Germline V lookup: CDR1 MNHNS, CDR2 SASEGT. This CDR3 is 14 amino acids long. Deletions cut 6 bases from V and 8 bases from J, with 16 bases between. The CDR3 region has the DNA TGTGCCAGCAGCGGGGGGGAGGTAGGGGAAAAACTGTTTTTT. It is translated as CASSGGEVGEKLFF.

As concerns this clone: A junction boundary mismatches the germline segment, possibly from a read error. The rearrangement links TRBV6-5 to TRBJ1-2; 10 positions match TRBD1. The CDR3 has 13 amino acids. Germline CDR1 is MNHEY and CDR2 is SVGAGI. The CDR3 here is CASSYTTGGLYYF. In nucleotides, the CDR3 is TGTGCCAGCAGTTACACGACAGGGGGCTTATATTATTTC.

The chain carries TRBV5-1 and TRBJ2-1; 8 nucleotides align to TRBD2. Germline loops: CDR1 SGHRS, CDR2 YFSETQ. The CDR3 is 14 residues long. The V gene end was trimmed by 4 bases and the J gene end by 13 bases; junction bases not matched to a gene: 13. The CDR3 coding sequence is TGCGCCAGCAGCCCCGGGGGGGGCGGTGAGGATCAGTTCTTC. Translation gives CASSPGGGGEDQFF.

The chain has TRBV25-1 and TRBJ1-1, with TRBD1 identical over 7 bases. The CDR3 spans 17 residues. V shed 4 bases, J shed 2 bases, and the junction held 13 bases outside the gene matches. Germline V CDR1 and CDR2: MGHDK, SYGVNS. The CDR3 is CASSAQQGRGTNTEAFF. The DNA of the CDR3 is TGTGCCAGCAGTGCACAACAGGGGCGGGGGACAAACACTGAAGCTTTCTTT.

The chain has TRBV10-3 and TRBJ1-1; a possible D gene is TRBD1 (6 bases). The CDR3 extends over 13 amino acids. The V gene lost 10 bases and the J gene lost 0 bases, with 12 bases spanning the gap. Germline CDR1 is ENHRY and CDR2 is SYGVKD. The CDR3 DNA reads TGTGCCACCCAGGGGAGCCTGAACACTGAAGCTTTCTTT. Residues: CATQGSLNTEAFF.

This clone came up a few times. This chain connects TRBV6-6 to TRBJ1-3; D remains ambiguous. The CDR3 length is 15 residues. Trimming stripped 2 bases from V and 1 base from J, with 9 bases between. Germline assignment: CDR1 MNHNY and CDR2 SVGAGI (reference sequence). CDR3 bases: TGTGCCAGCAGTTACCTGGCAGTGTCTGGAAACACCATATATTTT. Protein sequence: CASSYLAVSGNTIYF.

CDR3: CATSRFVAGSTTDTQYF. Written as DNA, the CDR3 is TGTGCCACCAGCCGCTTCGTCGCTGGATCAACCACAGATACGCAGTATTTT. The chain combines TRBV15 with TRBJ2-3; D gene unclear. CDR3 size: 17 residues. V gave up 5 bases and J gave up 2 bases, with 20 bases separating them. The germline V gene has CDR1 LNHNV and CDR2 YYDKDF (reference sequence).

This chain joins TRBV7-3 and TRBJ1-6; no definite D call. This CDR3 spans 13 amino acids. V lost 3 bases, J lost 4 bases, and 4 bases lay in between. Germline V CDR1 and CDR2: SGHTA, FQGTGA. In nucleotides, the CDR3 is TGTGCCAGCAGCTTGGGATATAATTCACCCCTCCACTTT. This codes for CASSLGYNSPLHF.

J is TRBJ2-1 and V is TRBV5-1, with 9 bases identical to TRBD2. J was trimmed by 2 bases and V by 2 bases; bases with no gene match: 2. The CDR3 totals 15 residues. The germline V gene encodes CDR1 SGHRS and CDR2 YFSETQ. CDR3 in DNA: TGCGCCAGCAGCTTAGCTAGCGGGGCCTACAATGAGCAGTTCTTC. Amino acids: CASSLASGAYNEQFF.

The chain combines TRBV6-5 with TRBJ1-4; D uncertain. The germline gives CDR1 MNHEY, CDR2 SVGAGI. The CDR3 is 16 amino acids. V shed 3 bases and J shed 0 bases, with 11 bases lying between them. The CDR3 spells CASSYGPPATNEKLFF. CDR3 sequence (DNA): TGTGCCAGCAGTTATGGGCCCCCCGCAACTAATGAAAAACTGTTTTTT.

This clone was counted only a few times. The chain uses TRBV5-1 and TRBJ2-1; D is perhaps TRBD2 (6 bases). Trimming took off 4 bases at V and 2 bases at J, with 10 bases between the two ends. Germline V gene lookup returns CDR1 SGHRS and CDR2 YFSETQ. The CDR3 is 14 amino acids. CDR3 amino acids: CASSPGEAYNEQFF. The CDR3 nucleotides are TGCGCCAGCAGCCCGGGAGAAGCCTACAATGAGCAGTTCTTC. The entire variable domain, with the rest obtained from reference TRBV5-1 and TRBJ2-1, is as follows: KAGVTQTPRYLIKTRGQQVTLSCSPISGHRSVSWYQQTPGQGLQFLFEYFSETQRNKGNFPGRFSGRQFSNSRSEMNVSTLELGDSALYLCASSPGEAYNEQFFGPGTRLTVL.

This chain connects TRBV6-4 to TRBJ1-2; possibly TRBD1 for D (5 bases). From germline, CDR1 is MRHNA and CDR2 SNTAGT. Trimming took off 8 bases at V and 2 bases at J, with 15 bases between the two ends. The CDR3 contains 14 residues. CDR3 amino acids: CASREGPGNYGYTF. CDR3 nucleotide sequence: TGTGCCAGCCGGGAGGGGCCAGGGAACTATGGCTACACCTTC.

The chain employs TRBV6-5 and TRBJ1-6, with unresolved D. This CDR3 contains 13 residues. V dropped 5 bases and J dropped 8 bases, with 10 bases sitting between them. Looked up from germline, CDR1 is MNHEY and CDR2 is SVGAGI. CDR3 protein: CASSVSEDSPLHF. In DNA, the CDR3 is TGTGCCAGCAGTGTATCCGAAGATTCACCCCTCCACTTT.

This chain connects TRBV7-6 to TRBJ2-3; 8 bases align to TRBD2. J lost 4 bases, V lost 2 bases, and 5 bases had no gene match. This CDR3 region has 15 residues. Germline lookup yields CDR1 SGHVS and CDR2 FNYEAQ. In DNA, the CDR3 is TGTGCCAGCAGCTTAAACGGCGGGGGGCCAGATACGCAGTATTTT. Translating gives CASSLNGGGPDTQYF. Together with reference TRBV7-6 and TRBJ2-3, the CDR3 gives the full variable domain: GAGVSQSPRYKVTKRGQDVALRCDPISGHVSLYWYRQALGQGPEFLTYFNYEAQQDKSGLPNDRFSAERPEGSISTLTIQRTEQRDSAMYRCASSLNGGGPDTQYFGPGTRLTVL.

The gene calls are TRBV10-2 and TRBJ2-5; 12 bases fit TRBD2. V was pared by 7 bases and J by 1 base, with 4 bases of the junction left unmatched. The CDR3 consists of 15 residues. The germline V gene encodes CDR1 WSHSY and CDR2 SAAADI. The CDR3 bases are TGCGCCAGCACCAGGACTAGCGGGGCCCAAGAGACCCAGTACTTC. The encoded protein is CASTRTSGAQETQYF.

The V gene is TRBV14, the J gene TRBJ2-3; 10 nucleotides line up with TRBD2. The CDR3 is made up of 14 amino acids. In germline, CDR1 is SGHDN, CDR2 FVKESK. The V and J ends lost 4 bases and 6 bases, in that order; junction bases with no gene match: 4. CDR3 DNA sequence: TGTGCCAGCAGCCGAGGGACTAGCGCGGATACGCAGTATTTT. Translation gives CASSRGTSADTQYF.

The chain employs TRBV20-1 and TRBJ2-7; D not resolved. Germline loops: CDR1 DFQATT, CDR2 SNEGSKA (reference sequence). Trimming cost V 6 bases and J 5 bases, with 8 bases left between them. CDR3 length equals 10 residues. The CDR3 spells CSAVGNEQYF. DNA of the CDR3: TGCAGTGCCGTGGGGAACGAGCAGTACTTC.